This entry describes one TCR beta chain. Its antigen is currently unknown. TCR beta cDNA was made by 5'RACE template switching with UMIs. TCRdb reprocessed the 5' RACE reads and keeps a single row for each CDR3 protein, giving no DNA. The sample has a few hundred thousand distinct CDR3 sequences, and its top ten clones hold roughly 5.2%. The sample belongs to a study of T cells expressing NK-cell markers. Whole-study context: Serological testing identified most of the eight sequenced donors as HCMV-seropositive and one as seronegative. Findings and limits, study-wide: These clonotypes additionally ranked first within the CD3+CD56-NKG2C+ fraction of a few donors.

The CDR3 is 14 amino acids. Germline V CDR1 and CDR2: DFQATT, SNEGSKA (reference sequence). The sample consisted of blood T cells: a sorted CD56 or NKG2C T cell subset, CD4+ or CD8+ T cells, or bulk PBMC T cells (not recorded which). V usage is TRBV20-1 and J usage is TRBJ2-3; the TCRdb D gene call, TRBD2, has no DNA to confirm it. The sequence was collected from a man aged 18-75 years in good health. CDR3 amino acids: CSSRWGSRTDTQYF.